This TCR beta chain came from a study of CD8+ T cells in alopecia areata. Overall study: The drug, oral tofacitinib, was given to treated patients at 5 to 10 mg twice daily. Study-level findings and limits: A great number of expanded lesional clones endured in scalp and blood during tofacitinib.

Notes on this clone: Its antigen is still unknown.

Reverse transcription of extracted RNA yielded cDNA, which provided the sequencing template. The data were produced by immunoSEQ multiplex PCR, yet TCRdb's version contains in-frame clones alone and is incomplete. Of about 64,000 clones in the sample, 46% were seen once. Treatment: oral pan-JAK inhibitor, 5-10 mg twice daily. V was cut by 0 bases and J by 4 bases, with 17 bases left in between. CDR3 length: 16 amino acids. Germline V gene sequence: CDR1 SGHRS, CDR2 YFSETQ. The J gene is TRBJ2-7, the V gene TRBV5-1, with D perhaps matching TRBD2 (6 bases). This TCR derives from a human donor with alopecia areata. The sample consisted of CD8+ T cells sorted from blood, taken at roughly week 36, from a patient treated with tofacitinib. CDR3 DNA: TGCGCCAGCAGCTTGGTCCGGAGGGCCTCTTTTTACGAGCAGTACTTC. Its translation is CASSLVRRASFYEQYF.